The next 10 T cell receptor beta chains were all read from a single sample in a study of kidney transplant recipient with SARS-CoV-2 infection (dated by TCRdb to about 2021). The time point label for this specimen denotes: pre-pandemic baseline sample and day 111 after first positive SARS-CoV-2 test. Data came from an Illumina MiSeq. TCRdb reran the public reads through fastp at Q25 and MiXCR, keeping productive beta chains. Every entry covers one CDR3 protein and lists the most common genes and DNA from its rows. The sample table records roughly 230,000 distinct CDR3 sequences; 25% to 35% of these occur just once. The ten largest clones add up to roughly 7.3% of the sample. This specimen consisted of a blood sample, obtained at baseline and on roughly day 110 from a kidney transplant recipient. These TCRs come from a male patient aged 30 to 39 who had COVID-19 and was a kidney transplant recipient. Some T cells seen after a transplant may have their origin in the graft donor.

This clonotype was picked up many times. The rearrangement joins TRBV12-3 or TRBV12-4 to TRBJ1-1, with 7 nucleotides matching TRBD1. There are 13 residues in the CDR3. Losses at the gene ends were 7 bases for V and 4 bases for J; bases not matched to a gene: 6. The CDR3: CASKVQGSTEAFF. CDR3 DNA sequence: TGTGCCAGCAAAGTACAGGGGAGCACTGAAGCTTTCTTT.

In this sample, this clonotype turned up a few times. The J gene is TRBJ2-1, the V gene TRBV6-5; 10 bases line up with TRBD2. J lost 9 bases, V lost 4 bases, and 12 bases had no gene match. CDR1 is MNHEY and CDR2 is SVGAGI in the germline V gene. The CDR3 is made up of 16 amino acids. CDR3 in DNA: TGTGCCAGCAGTTCCTGGGCCGCTAGCGGGGGCGCTGAGCAGTTCTTC. Translated: CASSSWAASGGAEQFF.

As to this clonotype: A clone one base away is much larger, so this may be a read error. This chain connects TRBV19 to TRBJ1-5; D gene unclear. This CDR3 is 18 amino acids long. CDR1 is LNHDA and CDR2 is SQIVND in the germline V gene (reference sequence). V was clipped by 7 bases and J by 0 bases, with 22 bases between them. Here the CDR3 reads CASTATQRSTHSNQPQHF. The CDR3 DNA reads as TGTGCCAGTACTGCAACCCAGAGGTCTACGCATAGCAATCAGCCCCAGCATTTT.

This clonotype was counted ten times or more. The rearrangement joins TRBV11-1 to TRBJ1-2; D call uncertain. Trimming shortened V by 5 bases and J by 4 bases, and 23 bases separated the two germline ends. Germline CDR1 SGHAT, CDR2 FQDESV (reference sequence). The CDR3 contains 17 residues. CDR3 bases: TGTGCCAGCAGCCGGTGTAGTAAGGCTGGAAAGACCTATGGCTACACCTTC. Residues: CASSRCSKAGKTYGYTF.

This clonotype was picked up many times. The J gene is TRBJ1-2, the V gene TRBV4-1; 8 bases match TRBD1. CDR3 length equals 16 residues. The V segment lost 1 base and the J segment 4 bases; nucleotides outside the gene matches: 8. CDR1 and CDR2 from the germline V gene are MGHRA and YSYEKL. In nucleotides, the CDR3 is TGCGCCAGCAGCCAAGGCAGAACAGGGGGTACCTATGGCTACACCTTC. Amino acid sequence: CASSQGRTGGTYGYTF.

This clonotype was observed a handful of times. The J gene is TRBJ2-7, the V gene TRBV6-5; 7 bases are shared with TRBD2. The CDR3 has 11 amino acids. In germline, CDR1 is MNHEY, CDR2 SVGAGI. After removal of 8 bases from V and 3 bases from J, the junction contained 1 base not matched to a gene. This CDR3 reads CASWGGYEQYF. The CDR3 nucleotides read TGTGCCAGCTGGGGGGGCTACGAGCAGTACTTC.

This clonotype was counted a few times. The chain carries TRBV5-6 and TRBJ1-1, with a possible D match to TRBD1 (5 bases). Per the germline V gene, CDR1 is SGHDT and CDR2 is YYEEEE. The CDR3 loop spans 15 amino acids. The ends were cut back, 3 bases at V and 0 bases at J, with 12 bases in the middle. The CDR3 loop is CASSWGRIMNTEAFF. The CDR3 bases are TGTGCCAGCAGCTGGGGGAGGATAATGAACACTGAAGCTTTCTTT.

In this sample, this clonotype turned up once. A read error may explain this, as a much larger clone is one base away. V gene TRBV12-3 or TRBV12-4 combines with J gene TRBJ1-1; no firm D call. This CDR3 region has 13 residues. The CDR3 sequence is CANSLDPRTEAFF. For the CDR3, the DNA is TGTGCCAACAGTTTAGACCCGCGGACTGAAGCTTTCTTT.

This clonotype was seen a handful of times. The chain has TRBV12-3 or TRBV12-4 and TRBJ2-2; D is possibly TRBD1 or TRBD2 (6 bases each). The CDR3 runs to 15 residues. V was cut by 3 bases and J by 7 bases, with 15 bases left in between. CDR3 bases: TGTGCCAGCAGTTTGGCTTTTAAGGGGGGCGGGGAGCTGTTTTTT. This codes for CASSLAFKGGGELFF.

This clonotype was recorded at least ten times. This chain links TRBV21-1 with TRBJ2-3. TRBV21-1 is annotated as a pseudogene. This CDR3 spans 17 amino acids. CDR3 DNA sequence: TGTGCCAGCAGAATGCACATAGCTACAGTCATGCAAGATACGCAGTATTTT. Translation: CASRMHIATVMQDTQYF.